Below are 14 T cell receptor beta chains sequenced from a single sample in a study of T cells after yellow fever vaccination. Using its own MiXCR run on the 5' RACE reads, TCRdb lists one record per CDR3 protein. The sample lists some 170,000 distinct CDR3 sequences; around 9% were seen once. Sequenced material: CD8+ T cells sorted from PBMCs, taken 45 days after the yellow fever booster vaccination. Receptor source: a man between 18 and 35 years old who received the YFV17D yellow fever vaccine.

This clonotype was detected a few times. This rearrangement joins TRBV7-2 to TRBJ2-3; no firm D call. The CDR3 sequence is 13 residues long. CDR1 and CDR2 from the germline V gene are SGHTA and FQGNSA. The V end was cut by 5 bases, the J end by 6 bases, with 12 bases between. The CDR3 reads CASSPGTGDTQYF. The CDR3 DNA follows: TGTGCCAGCAGCCCCGGAACCGGGGATACGCAGTATTTT.

The chain carries TRBV7-2 and TRBJ2-3, with TRBD1 matching over 8 bases. The CDR3 has 16 amino acids. Trimming cost V 6 bases and J 1 base; bases outside gene matches: 9. Germline V gene sequence: CDR1 SGHTA, CDR2 FQGNSA. DNA for the CDR3: TGTGCCAGCAGTTACGGGACAGGAGGCCGCACAGATACGCAGTATTTT. It translates to CASSYGTGGRTDTQYF.

This clonotype showed up just a few times. This chain uses TRBV4-1 with TRBJ2-5; D gene unclear. Per germline, CDR1 MGHRA and CDR2 YSYEKL. Trimming stripped 2 bases from V and 0 bases from J, with 10 bases between. CDR3 length equals 15 residues. In nucleotides, the CDR3 is TGCGCCAGCAGCCAATGGTCTGGGGACCAAGAGACCCAGTACTTC. As protein: CASSQWSGDQETQYF.

In its sample, this clonotype was seen a few times. The J gene is TRBJ2-7, the V gene TRBV4-2; D may match TRBD1 or TRBD2 (5 bases each). Trimming removed 3 bases from V and 5 bases from J, with 17 bases in between. CDR1 is LGHNA and CDR2 is YNFKEQ in the germline V gene. CDR3 length: 15 residues. The CDR3: CASSHPPGTTNEQYV. The CDR3 nucleotides read TGTGCCAGCAGCCATCCCCCCGGGACGACTAACGAGCAGTACGTC.

The table lists this clonotype with a few counts. The rearrangement joins TRBV9 to TRBJ2-2; tentative D call: TRBD2 (6 bases). The V gene lost 0 bases and the J gene lost 0 bases, with 12 bases spanning the gap. Germline CDR1 is SGDLS and CDR2 is YYNGEE. The CDR3 has 17 amino acids. The CDR3 loop reads CASSVGDSIANTGELFF. The CDR3 DNA is TGTGCCAGCAGCGTAGGGGACTCGATCGCGAACACCGGGGAGCTGTTTTTT.

The chain uses TRBV6-5 and TRBJ1-2, with a tentative D call TRBD1 (5 bases). The CDR3 loop spans 14 amino acids. Germline V gene sequence: CDR1 MNHEY, CDR2 SVGAGI. V was pared by 0 bases and J by 6 bases, with 11 bases between. For the CDR3, the DNA is TGTGCCAGCAGTTACTCGCCCAGGGCACATGGCTACACCTTC. Amino acid sequence: CASSYSPRAHGYTF.

There are a few counts of this clonotype. The chain combines TRBV6-2 or TRBV6-3 with TRBJ2-6, with 7 bases matching TRBD2. The CDR3 runs to 19 residues. Germline V gene lookup returns CDR1 MNHEY and CDR2 SVGEGT. Trimming took 3 bases from V and 0 from J; bases not matched to a gene: 11. The DNA for the CDR3 is TGTGCCAGCAGTTATTCTTCGGCGGGGGACCCCTCTGGGGCCAACGTCCTGACTTTC. Encoded protein: CASSYSSAGDPSGANVLTF.

By share of the sample, this clonotype is medium-sized (0.01 to 0.1%). The J gene is TRBJ2-5, the V gene TRBV4-2; 7 positions agree with TRBD2. The CDR3 sequence is 14 residues long. V lost 1 base and J lost 2; bases outside the gene matches: 1. CDR1 is LGHNA and CDR2 is YNFKEQ in the germline V gene. The CDR3 reads CASSQGLAQETQYF. The CDR3 DNA is TGTGCCAGCAGCCAAGGACTAGCTCAAGAGACCCAGTACTTC.

The genes are TRBV27 and TRBJ1-1; D remains ambiguous. CDR1 and CDR2 (germline): MNHEY, SMNVEV (reference sequence). Trimming shortened V by 4 bases and J by 2 bases, and 20 bases separated the two germline ends. This CDR3 is 17 amino acids long. CDR3 protein: CASSYNGNSLLNTEAFF. The CDR3, as DNA: TGTGCCAGCAGTTACAACGGGAACAGTCTCCTAAACACTGAAGCTTTCTTT.

V usage is TRBV15 and J usage is TRBJ2-1; D ambiguous. Trimming shortened V by 0 bases and J by 6 bases, and 15 bases separated the two germline ends. The CDR3 contains 16 residues. Per the germline V gene, CDR1 is LNHNV and CDR2 is YYDKDF (reference sequence). CDR3 sequence (DNA): TGTGCCACCAGCAGAGATTGGCTAGTAATGGGCAATGAGCAGTTCTTC. This codes for CATSRDWLVMGNEQFF.

This clonotype has just a few counts. V is TRBV7-8 and J is TRBJ1-2; 8 bases agree with TRBD1. This CDR3 contains 13 residues. Germline V gives CDR1 SGHVS, CDR2 FQNEAQ. After removal of 6 bases from V and 7 bases from J, the junction contained 7 bases not matched to a gene. The CDR3 DNA reads as TGTGCCAGCAGTTGGGGACAGGTCTCTGGCTACACCTTC. Its protein product is CASSWGQVSGYTF.

V gene TRBV13 combines with J gene TRBJ2-1, with D perhaps being TRBD1 or TRBD2 (5 bases each). The CDR3 covers 14 residues. Germline-derived CDR1 and CDR2 are PRHDT and FYEKMQ (reference sequence). V was cut by 5 bases and J by 5 bases, with 13 bases left in between. The DNA for the CDR3 is TGTGCCAGCAGCACTGGGACCAGCCACAATGAGCAGTTCTTC. This gives the protein CASSTGTSHNEQFF.

This clonotype appeared a few times. J is TRBJ2-3 and V is TRBV10-3; D is perhaps TRBD1 (5 bases). The CDR3 is 13 amino acids. Trimming pared 3 bases from V and 3 bases from J, leaving 7 bases between. Germline values: CDR1 ENHRY, CDR2 SYGVKD. CDR3 protein: CAISDRVTDTQYF. The CDR3 DNA reads as TGTGCCATCAGTGACAGGGTTACAGATACGCAGTATTTT.

This clonotype appeared a single time. The chain links TRBV15 to TRBJ2-5; D may be TRBD2 (6 bases). Germline values: CDR1 LNHNV, CDR2 YYDKDF (reference sequence). Trimming removed 3 bases at V and 1 base at J, with 15 bases between. The CDR3 totals 16 residues. The CDR3 region has the DNA TGTGCCACCAGCAGCGGGATATCGGGGGTCCAAGAGACCCAGTACTTC. It is translated as CATSSGISGVQETQYF.